These 15 T cell receptor beta chains originate from one sample sequenced in a study of blood T cell repertoires in COVID-19. The assay was immunoSEQ multiplex PCR, and TCRdb's table has in-frame clones only and misses some. The sample lists around 200,000 clones; roughly nine tenths were seen once. Sample: PBMCs or T cells enriched from blood (not recorded which). The source is a woman aged 50 to 65 in a cohort exposed to, infected with or recovered from COVID-19 (not recorded which).

J is TRBJ1-5 and V is TRBV6-2 or TRBV6-3; D remains ambiguous. The germline CDR1 and CDR2 sequences are MNHEY and SVGEGT. This CDR3 has 16 residues. V was trimmed by 0 bases and J by 2 bases, leaving 11 bases between them. The DNA for the CDR3 is TGTGCCAGCAGTTACTCCTGGCGGGATGGCAATCAGCCCCAGCATTTT. Protein product: CASSYSWRDGNQPQHF.

V usage is TRBV5-1 and J usage is TRBJ1-1, with D hard to call. Germline assignment: CDR1 SGHRS and CDR2 YFSETQ. The ends were cut back, 4 bases at V and 0 bases at J, with 13 bases in the middle. The CDR3 is 15 amino acids. This CDR3 is CASSPWRELNTEAFF. For the CDR3, the DNA is TGCGCCAGCAGCCCTTGGAGGGAGTTGAACACTGAAGCTTTCTTT.

This chain links TRBV18 with TRBJ1-2; TRBD1 aligns across 9 bases. The CDR3 is 15 amino acids. J gave up 3 bases and V 2 bases, and 4 bases lay outside the gene matches. From germline, CDR1 is KGHSH and CDR2 LQKENI. CDR3 sequence reads: CASSPTGGADYGYTF. CDR3 coding DNA: TGTGCCAGCTCACCAACAGGGGGCGCAGACTATGGCTACACCTTC.

The chain employs TRBV27 and TRBJ1-5, with D possibly being TRBD1 (6 bases). Trimming cost V 3 bases and J 6 bases, with 12 bases left between them. CDR1 and CDR2 from the germline V gene are MNHEY and SMNVEV (reference sequence). The length of the CDR3 is 14 residues. The CDR3 protein is CASSFGQGRQPQHF. DNA of the CDR3: TGTGCCAGCAGTTTCGGCCAGGGGCGTCAGCCCCAGCATTTT.

This clone was found a few times. The chain is built from TRBV11-2 and TRBJ2-5; possible D gene TRBD2, 5 bases. Germline values: CDR1 SGHAT, CDR2 FQNNGV. The germline V and J ends were trimmed by 5 bases and 8 bases, with 15 bases remaining between them. CDR3 length: 13 residues. CDR3 residues: CASSPSGLVTQYF. DNA of the CDR3: TGTGCCAGCAGCCCCAGCGGATTGGTTACCCAGTACTTC.

The V and J genes are TRBV7-9 and TRBJ1-5; D is ambiguous. The CDR3 contains 13 residues. Germline V gene lookup returns CDR1 SEHNR and CDR2 FQNEAQ (reference sequence). Trimming took off 2 bases at V and 4 bases at J, with 6 bases between the two ends. This CDR3 is CASSLQANQPQHF. The DNA for the CDR3 is TGTGCCAGCAGCTTACAGGCAAATCAGCCCCAGCATTTT.

This chain uses TRBV20-1 with TRBJ1-1, with D unresolved. V gave up 3 bases and J gave up 4 bases, with 6 bases separating them. The V gene's germline CDR1 is DFQATT and CDR2 SNEGSKA (reference sequence). This CDR3 comprises 11 residues. CDR3 nucleotide sequence: TGCAGTGCTAGGCCCAGCACTGAAGCTTTCTTT. It encodes CSARPSTEAFF.

The chain employs TRBV6-2 or TRBV6-3 and TRBJ1-2; 12 positions agree with TRBD1. This CDR3 is built from 18 residues. CDR1 is MNHEY and CDR2 is SVGEGT in the germline V gene. V lost 4 bases and J lost 4; bases outside the gene matches: 13. The DNA for the CDR3 is TGTGCCAGCAGTTCTCCCGGGACAGGGGGCGCGGGAGGCTATGGCTACACCTTC. It codes for CASSSPGTGGAGGYGYTF.

The V and J genes are TRBV2 and TRBJ1-6; no clear D. Trimming took off 7 bases at V and 8 bases at J, with 18 bases between the two ends. CDR1 and CDR2 from the germline V gene are SNHLY and FYNNEI. This CDR3 is built from 15 residues. The CDR3 sequence: CASTAGPAADSPLHF. DNA of the CDR3: TGTGCCAGCACCGCCGGTCCAGCGGCGGATTCACCCCTCCACTTT.

The J gene is TRBJ2-7, the V gene TRBV25-1, with TRBD1 matching over 7 bases. The CDR3 consists of 16 residues. Germline V CDR1 and CDR2: MGHDK, SYGVNS. V lost 1 base, J lost 5 bases, and 11 bases stayed unmatched. CDR3 coding DNA: TGTGCCAGCAGTGAATTTAGGACAGGCTCCGTGGACGAGCAGTACTTC. Amino acids: CASSEFRTGSVDEQYF.

J is TRBJ1-2 and V is TRBV5-5; a weak D match, TRBD1 (6 bases). Between the trimmed V and J ends, which lost 2 bases and 9 bases, there was a span of 11 bases. Germline V gene lookup returns CDR1 SGHKS and CDR2 YYEKEE (reference sequence). The CDR3 is 12 residues long. The CDR3 is CASSLQGYRYTF. The CDR3 DNA is TGTGCCAGCAGCTTACAGGGTTATCGCTACACCTTC.

V gene TRBV27 combines with J gene TRBJ1-6; D possibly corresponds to TRBD1 (5 bases). CDR3 length: 15 amino acids. Trimming took off 7 bases at V and 9 bases at J, with 19 bases between the two ends. In germline, CDR1 is MNHEY, CDR2 SMNVEV (reference sequence). The CDR3 loop reads CASTSGGTSGSPLHF. CDR3 in DNA: TGTGCCAGCACCTCTGGAGGGACGTCAGGTTCACCCCTCCACTTT.

This sequence joins TRBV19 and TRBJ2-5; possible D gene TRBD2, 5 bases. Trimming shortened V by 5 bases and J by 2 bases, and 9 bases separated the two germline ends. The length of the CDR3 is 13 residues. Germline V gene lookup returns CDR1 LNHDA and CDR2 SQIVND (reference sequence). CDR3 residues: CASSFGNQETQYF. As DNA, the CDR3 is TGTGCCAGTAGTTTCGGGAATCAAGAGACCCAGTACTTC.

The chain employs TRBV6-5 and TRBJ1-5, with 7 bases matching TRBD1. Trimming at V came to 2 bases and at J to 4 bases, leaving 5 bases not matched to a gene. This CDR3 is built from 15 residues. Germline V CDR1 and CDR2: MNHEY, SVGAGI. The CDR3 DNA reads as TGTGCCAGCAGTTACGGAGGGGGCCTAAATCAGCCCCAGCATTTT. Amino acid sequence: CASSYGGGLNQPQHF.

V and J are TRBV20-1 and TRBJ2-1, with D perhaps TRBD1 or TRBD2 (5 bases each). CDR3 length equals 15 residues. Germline assignment: CDR1 DFQATT and CDR2 SNEGSKA (reference sequence). V lost 3 bases and J lost 4, with 16 bases in between. The CDR3 loop reads CSASGGVAAYNEQFF. As DNA, the CDR3 is TGCAGTGCTAGTGGGGGAGTCGCGGCTTACAATGAGCAGTTCTTC.